Below are 15 T cell receptor beta chains sequenced from a single sample in a study of T-cell memory formation after mild COVID-19. Using its own MiXCR run on the 5' RACE reads, TCRdb lists one record per CDR3 protein. The sample lists around 340,000 distinct CDR3 sequences, roughly 21% occurring once. Sequenced material: PBMCs or a T cell subset sorted from them (not recorded which). The receptors originated from an adult woman who had mild COVID-19 (a few samples of this study predate the infection). Cell type and time point are not known.

The genes are TRBV25-1 and TRBJ2-1; the match to TRBD2 covers 8 bases. V shed 7 bases, J shed 6 bases, and the junction held 11 bases outside the gene matches. This CDR3 region has 15 residues. CDR1 MGHDK and CDR2 SYGVNS come from the germline V gene. The CDR3 DNA is TGTGCCAGCAAGACCGGGACTAGTGTCAGCAATGAGCAGTTCTTC. Amino acid sequence: CASKTGTSVSNEQFF. Variable domain in full (rest from reference TRBV25-1 and TRBJ2-1): EADIYQTPRYLVIGTGKKITLECSQTMGHDKMYWYQQDPGMELHLIHYSYGVNSTEKGDLSSESTVSRIRTEHFPLTLESARPSHTSQYLCASKTGTSVSNEQFFGPGTRLTVL.

The CDR3 DNA follows: TGTGCCAGCAGTTTCTGGGCTAGCGGGAATGAGCAGTTCTTC. Translated, it gives CASSFWASGNEQFF. The chain recombines TRBV12-3 or TRBV12-4 with TRBJ2-1; 8 bases match TRBD2. The CDR3 covers 14 residues. The ends lost 3 bases at V and 7 bases at J; junction bases unmatched: 5.

This clonotype was observed a handful of times. The rearrangement joins TRBV30 to TRBJ2-1; the match to TRBD2 covers 12 bases. V dropped 1 base and J dropped 6; count of bases not matched to a gene: 7. This CDR3 is 16 amino acids long. Looked up from germline, CDR1 is GTSNPN and CDR2 is SVGIG (reference sequence). The CDR3 nucleotides are TGTGCCTGGAGTGGACTAGCGGGGGCCCAGCTCAATGAGCAGTTCTTC. Translating it yields CAWSGLAGAQLNEQFF.

This clonotype was seen a handful of times. The J gene is TRBJ1-2, the V gene TRBV25-1; D perhaps matches TRBD1 (6 bases). The CDR3 extends over 17 amino acids. V was trimmed by 4 bases and J by 4 bases, leaving 22 bases between them. Germline CDR1 MGHDK, CDR2 SYGVNS. The CDR3 spells CASSVSGGQGRRYGYTF. CDR3 in DNA: TGTGCCAGCAGTGTGTCCGGGGGGCAGGGTCGGCGCTATGGCTACACCTTC.

The chain recombines TRBV24-1 with TRBJ1-1; the D is unclear. This CDR3 has 14 residues. Germline V CDR1 and CDR2: KGHDR, SFDVKD. V lost 7 bases and J 0 bases, leaving 11 bases between the germline ends. In DNA, the CDR3 is TGTGCCACCAGGGCGGTACTCCTGAACACTGAAGCTTTCTTT. It specifies CATRAVLLNTEAFF.

The table lists this clonotype with a few counts. The rearrangement joins TRBV18 to TRBJ2-7, with D unresolved. This CDR3 comprises 12 residues. Trimming cost V 8 bases and J 2 bases, with 10 bases left between them. The V gene's germline CDR1 is KGHSH and CDR2 LQKENI. The CDR3 spells CASSEGAYEQYF. DNA for the CDR3: TGTGCCAGCAGTGAAGGCGCCTACGAGCAGTACTTC. Supplemented by reference TRBV18 and TRBJ2-7, the full variable domain reads NAGVMQNPRHLVRRRGQEARLRCSPMKGHSHVYWYRQLPEEGLKFMVYLQKENIIDESGMPKERFSAEFPKEGPSILRIQQVVRGDSAAYFCASSEGAYEQYFGPGTRLTVT.

The V call is TRBV12-3 or TRBV12-4, the J call TRBJ2-3; D is possibly TRBD1 or TRBD2 (5 bases each). Trimming left V 5 bases short and J 2 bases short, with 14 bases between. There are 15 residues in the CDR3. As DNA, the CDR3 is TGTGCCAGCAGTCGGGACCTTCATAACACAGATACGCAGTATTTT. It codes for CASSRDLHNTDTQYF.

This clonotype showed up just a few times. The chain combines TRBV7-2 with TRBJ2-7; 11 bases align to TRBD2. CDR1 SGHTA and CDR2 FQGNSA come from the germline V gene. This CDR3 region has 17 residues. V was pared by 5 bases and J by 2 bases, with 11 bases of the junction left unmatched. As DNA, the CDR3 is TGTGCCAGCAGCATACGGGATCTAGCGGGAGGTCCCTACGAGCAGTACTTC. This encodes CASSIRDLAGGPYEQYF.

This chain links TRBV30 with TRBJ2-7, with 8 bases aligning to TRBD2. V lost 4 bases and J lost 4; bases outside the gene matches: 9. CDR1 and CDR2 (germline): GTSNPN, SVGIG (reference sequence). This CDR3 spans 14 amino acids. The CDR3 loop reads CAWKTSDLGYEQYF. The CDR3 DNA sequence: TGTGCCTGGAAGACTAGCGACCTCGGGTACGAGCAGTACTTC.

The rearrangement joins TRBV20-1 to TRBJ2-7, with 8 bases identical to TRBD1. J gave up 6 bases and V 6 bases, and 10 bases lay outside the gene matches. The CDR3 is made up of 13 amino acids. Germline-derived CDR1 and CDR2 are DFQATT and SNEGSKA (reference sequence). In DNA, the CDR3 is TGCAGTGCAACAAGGGGGACAGGTGGCGAGCAGTACTTC. Its translation: CSATRGTGGEQYF.

This clonotype has just a few counts. V gene TRBV9 combines with J gene TRBJ2-5, with 7 bases matching TRBD1. The CDR3 length is 13 residues. Trimming took 3 bases from V and 4 from J; bases not matched to a gene: 3. Germline CDR1 is SGDLS and CDR2 is YYNGEE. The CDR3 nucleotides are TGTGCCAGCAGCGCAGGGGGAACAGAGACCCAGTACTTC. Protein product: CASSAGGTETQYF.

V and J are TRBV18 and TRBJ2-1; D remains ambiguous. Germline CDR1 KGHSH, CDR2 LQKENI. This CDR3 has 14 amino acids. Trimming stripped 6 bases from V and 0 bases from J, with 9 bases between. CDR3 nucleotides: TGTGCCAGCTCCACCGACTTCTCCTACAATGAGCAGTTCTTC. Its translation is CASSTDFSYNEQFF.

The chain joins TRBV29-1 to TRBJ1-1, with D uncertain. The length of the CDR3 is 11 residues. Germline values: CDR1 SQVTM, CDR2 ANQGSEA. CDR3 nucleotide sequence: TGCACCACGGGTACTCAAACTGAAGCTTTCTTT. Its protein product is CTTGTQTEAFF.

The genes are TRBV5-1 and TRBJ2-2; TRBD1 matches 8 bases. Looked up from germline, CDR1 is SGHRS and CDR2 is YFSETQ. V lost 3 bases, J lost 6 bases, and 7 bases stayed unmatched. This CDR3 spans 15 amino acids. The CDR3 sequence: CASSSSGGAAGELFF. CDR3 nucleotide sequence: TGCGCCAGCAGCTCCTCAGGGGGCGCCGCCGGGGAGCTGTTTTTT.

This chain joins TRBV5-1 and TRBJ1-1, with a weak D call TRBD1 (5 bases). Germline values: CDR1 SGHRS, CDR2 YFSETQ. Trimming removed 2 bases at V and 5 bases at J, with 16 bases between. This CDR3 region has 15 residues. The CDR3 here is CASSFNGGRRTEAFF. The CDR3 nucleotides are TGCGCCAGCAGCTTTAACGGGGGGAGGCGGACTGAAGCTTTCTTT. The whole variable domain, remainder taken from reference TRBV5-1 and TRBJ1-1, is KAGVTQTPRYLIKTRGQQVTLSCSPISGHRSVSWYQQTPGQGLQFLFEYFSETQRNKGNFPGRFSGRQFSNSRSEMNVSTLELGDSALYLCASSFNGGRRTEAFFGQGTRLTVV.